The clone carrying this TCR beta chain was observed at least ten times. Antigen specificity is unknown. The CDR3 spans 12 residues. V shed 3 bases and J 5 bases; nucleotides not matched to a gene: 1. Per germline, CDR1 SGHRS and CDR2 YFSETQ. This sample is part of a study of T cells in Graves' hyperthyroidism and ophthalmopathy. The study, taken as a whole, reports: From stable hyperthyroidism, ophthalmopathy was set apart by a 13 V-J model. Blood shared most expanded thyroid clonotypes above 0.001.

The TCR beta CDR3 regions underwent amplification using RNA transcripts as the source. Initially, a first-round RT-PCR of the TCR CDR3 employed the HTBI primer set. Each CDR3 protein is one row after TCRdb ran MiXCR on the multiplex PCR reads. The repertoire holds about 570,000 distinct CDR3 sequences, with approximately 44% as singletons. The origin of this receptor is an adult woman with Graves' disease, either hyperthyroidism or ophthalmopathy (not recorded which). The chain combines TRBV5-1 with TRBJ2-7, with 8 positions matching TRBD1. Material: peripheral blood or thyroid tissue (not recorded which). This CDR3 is CASSWTGNEQYF. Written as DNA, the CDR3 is TGCGCCAGCAGCTGGACAGGGAACGAGCAGTACTTC.